The present entry profiles one T cell receptor beta chain with its context. Its antigen target is currently unknown. Nothing much larger sits one base from this clone, and base qualities are not available. The sample is drawn from a study of post-analysis software for immune sequencing data (dated by TCRdb to about 2015). General notes on the study: Disease courses on record covered relapsing-remitting, secondary progressive and progressive-relapsing multiple sclerosis, though some patients had no subtype annotation. The patient repertoires were set against 10 to 11 previously published healthy control repertoires from donors whose ages ranged from roughly 6 to 25 years. A subset of samples was prepared in parallel using single-end sample barcoding, then pooled and co-amplified after Illumina adapter ligation. On the study overall, not on this receptor specifically: Multiple sclerosis patients had significantly lower normalized Chao1 diversity than controls, a result that suggests substantial peripheral T-cell clonal expansion. Patients showed significantly higher frequencies than controls for a handful of TRBV segments, among them TRBV5-6, TRBV5-1 and TRBV20-1. Direct clustering with F measure revealed strong co-clustering of samples prepared in the same batch, which led to a batch-effect correction. The control group was slightly older than the multiple sclerosis patient group.

Its CDR3 holds 15 amino acids, cysteine through phenylalanine. The CDR3 DNA has 45 bases and is translated from base 1. V lost 4 bases and J lost 6 bases, and the count of bases not matched to a germline gene is 4. Reading the germline V gene gives CDR1 SNHLY and CDR2 FYNNEI. Library prep was done by PCR. TCRdb records Illumina HiSeq 2500 as the sequencer. To reduce PCR and sequencing biases, unique molecular identifiers were built into the TCR beta cDNA libraries. Roughly 0.5 million cDNA molecules were obtained per 1 to 10 million input T cells, so each molecule approximated one T cell. The same protocol used for the earlier healthy control dataset was applied to prepare and sequence the patient libraries. Samples belonging to the same batch were prepared together, multiplexed and sequenced on a shared HiSeq lane. Per the original workflow: Raw barcoded reads were processed with MIGEC, and single-read molecular identifier groups were discarded before consensus assembly and CDR3 extraction. Clonotype tables were post-analysed with VDJtools, normalizing diversity by down-sampling all datasets to the smallest sample size. Repertoire overlap clustering matched CDR3 amino acid but not nucleotide sequences to correct batch-related cross-sample contamination. TCRdb trimmed the raw reads at Q25, called clones with MiXCR and kept productive beta chains. Identical CDR3 protein sequences are pooled into one entry, listed with their most common genes and DNA. V and J calls and clone size were set by TCRdb, not the authors. The sample table holds hundreds of thousands of distinct CDR3 sequences, of which roughly three fifths were seen once. Jointly, the top ten make up around 11% of the sample.

To demonstrate the VDJtools post-analysis software, the study profiled TCR beta repertoires from the peripheral blood of around 13 young patients with multiple sclerosis. The multiple sclerosis patients were children and adolescents between roughly 6 and 16 years of age. This clonotype originated in a girl aged 2-10 years with multiple sclerosis. The sequenced sample was blood. The V gene is TRBV2 and the J gene is TRBJ2-1; 12 central bases correspond to TRBD2. The DNA sequence reads TGTGCCAGCAGTGCGACTAGCGGGAGTGGCAATGAGCAGTTCTTC. This is translated as CASSATSGSGNEQFF.